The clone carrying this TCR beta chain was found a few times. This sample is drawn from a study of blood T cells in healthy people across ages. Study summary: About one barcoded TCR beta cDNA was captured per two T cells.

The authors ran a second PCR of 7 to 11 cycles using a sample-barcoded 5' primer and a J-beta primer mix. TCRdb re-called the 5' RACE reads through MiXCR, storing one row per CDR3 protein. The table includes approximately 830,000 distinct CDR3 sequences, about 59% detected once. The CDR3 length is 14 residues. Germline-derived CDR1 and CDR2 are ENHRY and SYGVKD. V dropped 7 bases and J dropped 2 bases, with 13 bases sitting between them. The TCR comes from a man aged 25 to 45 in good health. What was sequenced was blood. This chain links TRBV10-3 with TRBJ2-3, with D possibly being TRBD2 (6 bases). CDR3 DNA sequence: TGTGCCATCAAGGGCGGGGCCCTCACAGATACGCAGTATTTT. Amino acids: CAIKGGALTDTQYF.